The 13 T cell receptor beta chains presented below share a single source sample, sequenced in a study of T-cell memory formation after mild COVID-19. Using its own MiXCR run on the 5' RACE reads, TCRdb lists one record per CDR3 protein. The table records hundreds of thousands of distinct CDR3 sequences, around 8% of them present only once. Material: PBMCs or a T cell subset sorted from them (not recorded which). Source of these receptors: a man between 18 and 35 years old who had mild COVID-19 (a few samples of this study predate the infection). Cell type and time point are not known.

This clonotype was detected ten times or more. The V call is TRBV20-1, the J call TRBJ2-5; D remains unclear. The ends were cut back, 6 bases at V and 4 bases at J, with 9 bases in the middle. CDR3 length: 11 residues. Germline-derived CDR1 and CDR2 are DFQATT and SNEGSKA (reference sequence). DNA of the CDR3: TGCAGTGCCCCGTGGGGAGAGACCCAGTACTTC. Translated, it gives CSAPWGETQYF.

This chain connects TRBV27 to TRBJ2-7; D ambiguous. Deletions cut 5 bases from V and 2 bases from J, with 16 bases between. The germline V gene has CDR1 MNHEY and CDR2 SMNVEV (reference sequence). The CDR3 covers 15 residues. CDR3 sequence: CASSARPCCAYEQYF. The DNA for the CDR3 is TGTGCCAGCAGTGCGAGGCCCTGTTGTGCCTACGAGCAGTACTTC.

This clonotype was seen many times. V and J are TRBV12-3 or TRBV12-4 and TRBJ1-4; D possibly corresponds to TRBD1 (6 bases). The CDR3 is 14 amino acids. Trimming cost V 5 bases and J 7 bases, with 14 bases left between them. CDR3 bases: TGTGCCAGCAGTCTACGGGGGGGCGGTGAAAAACTGTTTTTT. Encoded protein: CASSLRGGGEKLFF.

This clonotype was seen only a few times. The chain has TRBV4-1 and TRBJ2-1, with 8 bases aligning to TRBD1. The CDR3 loop spans 15 amino acids. After removal of 4 bases from V and 7 bases from J, the junction contained 9 bases not matched to a gene. The V gene's germline CDR1 is MGHRA and CDR2 YSYEKL. CDR3 in DNA: TGCGCCAGCAGCCTGCGACAGGGGCGGATTAATGAGCAGTTCTTC. Residues: CASSLRQGRINEQFF.

A few counts support this clonotype. The chain uses TRBV10-3 and TRBJ2-3; either TRBD1 or TRBD2 may fit D (5 bases each). The V end lost 7 bases, the J end lost 0 bases, and 11 bases lay between the germline ends. From germline, CDR1 is ENHRY and CDR2 SYGVKD. The CDR3 runs 14 residues. In DNA form, the CDR3 reads TGTGCCATCAACGGGGCAACTAGCACAGATACGCAGTATTTT. Translation: CAINGATSTDTQYF.

The chain has TRBV7-2 and TRBJ2-5; 9 bases agree with TRBD2. Germline CDR1 SGHTA, CDR2 FQGNSA. Trimming at V came to 5 bases and at J to 5 bases, leaving 9 bases not matched to a gene. CDR3 length: 15 residues. CDR3 residues: CASSPMGGGGETQYF. The CDR3 nucleotides are TGTGCCAGCAGCCCCATGGGCGGGGGGGGTGAGACCCAGTACTTC.

The rearrangement joins TRBV7-8 to TRBJ1-4; D call uncertain. The CDR3 is 16 residues long. From germline, CDR1 is SGHVS and CDR2 FQNEAQ. The V and J ends lost 5 bases and 0 bases respectively, with 13 bases between them. The CDR3, as DNA: TGTGCCAGCAGCCCACTGACGGATGCAACTAATGAAAAACTGTTTTTT. It is translated as CASSPLTDATNEKLFF. Variable domain in full (rest from reference TRBV7-8 and TRBJ1-4): GAGVSQSPRYKVAKRGQDVALRCDPISGHVSLFWYQQALGQGPEFLTYFQNEAQLDKSGLPSDRFFAERPEGSVSTLKIQRTQQEDSAVYLCASSPLTDATNEKLFFGSGTQLSVL.

The chain combines TRBV12-3 or TRBV12-4 with TRBJ2-1, with 7 bases identical to TRBD2. Trimming at V came to 5 bases and at J to 9 bases, leaving 10 bases not matched to a gene. The CDR3 consists of 14 residues. The CDR3 is CASSGGDWKIEQFF. The CDR3 DNA reads as TGTGCCAGCAGTGGGGGGGACTGGAAGATTGAGCAGTTCTTC.

In its sample, this clonotype was seen a few times. This sequence joins TRBV4-3 and TRBJ2-4, with TRBD2 as a possible D gene (5 bases). V was shortened by 4 bases and J by 9 bases, with 13 bases between the two germline ends. The length of the CDR3 is 13 residues. Germline CDR1 and CDR2: LGHNA and YSLEER. As DNA, the CDR3 is TGCGCCAGCAGCCCTCGTGTCCGGGGCATTCAGTACTTC. This sequence encodes CASSPRVRGIQYF.

The chain has TRBV20-1 and TRBJ1-1; weak D call: TRBD1 (6 bases). CDR1 DFQATT and CDR2 SNEGSKA come from the germline V gene (reference sequence). The V end was cut by 5 bases, the J end by 0 bases, with 13 bases between. CDR3 size: 14 residues. Here the CDR3 DNA reads TGCAGTGCTCCCGACAGGATCATGAACACTGAAGCTTTCTTT. It codes for CSAPDRIMNTEAFF.

This clonotype has a count of ten or more. V is TRBV20-1 and J is TRBJ2-7; no firm D call. CDR3 size: 11 residues. Germline CDR1 and CDR2: DFQATT and SNEGSKA (reference sequence). V was trimmed by 3 bases and J by 4 bases, leaving 7 bases between them. The CDR3 region has the DNA TGCAGTGCTAGCAGCAGATACGAGCAGTACGTC. It translates to CSASSRYEQYV.

The table lists this clonotype with a few counts. This rearrangement joins TRBV12-3 or TRBV12-4 to TRBJ1-6, with D tentatively TRBD1 (6 bases). V lost 1 base and J 9 bases, leaving 13 bases between the germline ends. There are 15 residues in the CDR3. Written as DNA, the CDR3 is TGTGCCAGCAGTTTAGGTGGCAGGGGAGCTTCACCCCTCCACTTT. This codes for CASSLGGRGASPLHF.

This clonotype came up a few times. J is TRBJ2-3 and V is TRBV24-1, with 8 bases that match TRBD1. The CDR3 sequence is 16 residues long. V shed 4 bases, J shed 0 bases, and the junction held 5 bases outside the gene matches. The V gene's germline CDR1 is KGHDR and CDR2 SFDVKD. The chain's CDR3 is CATSERTGLSTDTQYF. The CDR3 DNA follows: TGTGCCACCAGTGAAAGGACAGGGTTGAGCACAGATACGCAGTATTTT.